This T cell receptor beta chain originates from a study of tumor and adjacent non-tumor tissue in lung cancer. Study context: The cohort had approximately 12 adenocarcinoma, a couple of squamous cell and 1 small cell patients.

J was trimmed by 0 bases and V by 3 bases; bases with no gene match: 4. CDR1 and CDR2 from the germline V gene are SGHDT and YYEEEE. The CDR3 extends over 15 amino acids. Findings and limits, study-wide: Compared with tumor, normal lung showed significantly lower TCR diversity. In normal lung, the top 100 clones were significantly more dominant than in tumor.

In this sample, this clonotype turned up many times. Its specificity is unknown. TCRbeta libraries were built with three rounds of nested PCR, modified from ARM-PCR. TCRdb independently ran MiXCR on the multiplex PCR reads; one entry per CDR3 protein. The table records about 110,000 distinct CDR3 sequences, 62% of them present only once. This sample's RNA came from whole unsorted tissue. Distant lung tissue was collected more than 3 cm away from the tumor edge. The sample consisted of distant non-tumor lung tissue. The TCR comes from a man between 60 and 70 years old with non-small cell lung cancer. This rearrangement joins TRBV5-6 to TRBJ1-1; the match to TRBD1 covers 8 bases. CDR3 sequence: CASSYRDRLNTEAFF. The CDR3 region has the DNA TGTGCCAGCAGCTACCGGGACAGGCTGAACACTGAAGCTTTCTTT.